This T cell receptor (beta chain) was sequenced during a study of CD8 T cells in Susac syndrome (dated by TCRdb to 2018 to 2020). Study-wide context: Repertoire sequencing was used to test whether CD8+ T cell activation and differentiation in Susac syndrome was antigen driven. The clonality of the CD8+ T cell repertoire was compared across around twelve healthy donors, around 14 Susac syndrome patients and under 18 multiple sclerosis patients. The paper as a whole reports these results and caveats: The study acknowledged that relatively few individuals were included in the TCR sequencing and HLA analysis.

High-throughput TCR beta sequencing profiled peripheral blood CD8+ and CD4+ T cells from healthy donors, Susac syndrome patients and multiple sclerosis patients. Treatment-naive patients with stable or active relapsing-remitting disease fulfilling revised McDonald criteria were used as multiple sclerosis controls. Bulk CD8+ and CD4+ T cells were purified by magnetic negative isolation, while CD8+ TEMRA cells were enriched using FACS. Blood was drawn into EDTA tubes, processed within 24 hours, and PBMCs were isolated by density gradient centrifugation. PBMCs intended for TCR sequencing were cryopreserved in liquid nitrogen and thawed later in a water bath at 37 degrees C. The sorted or isolated CD4+, CD8+ and CD8+ TEMRA cells reached a purity of at least 90%. RNA was extracted using the RNeasy kit, and about 0.5 to 1 ug of the RNA was reverse transcribed with random hexamers. TCR beta CDR3 regions were amplified with the immunoSEQ multiplex PCR assay covering 54 Vbeta and 13 Jbeta segments. To correct PCR amplification bias, a synthetic template baseline was used for both primer optimization and computational correction. In the paper's pipeline: Reads were assigned to V, D and J genes according to IMGT and analyzed in immunoSEQ Analyzer, with only productive sequences retained. Clonality was calculated as one minus the Shannon entropy normalized by log2 of the number of productive unique sequences. For each patient and control, public and private clones were evaluated within the 100 most prevalent clones. Clones were defined as Susac-specific if absent from the healthy and MS cohorts, from over a thousand published viral clones and from other ImmuneACCESS disease sequences. TCRdb's own reprocessing of the public reads used fastp at Q25 and MiXCR and kept productive beta chains. Merged by CDR3 protein, the rows form single entries marked with the most common genes and DNA. The V and J calls and clone size come from TCRdb's table, not from the authors' own analysis. In all, the sample holds tens of thousands of distinct CDR3 sequences, and around 90% of those were seen once. The ten most abundant clones make up less than 0.6% of the sample.

As regards this clonotype: This clone's antigen is unknown. Within one base of it there is no much larger clone, and no base qualities were kept.

From its cysteine to its phenylalanine, the CDR3 spans 13 amino acids. The sequence is cut down to CDR3 DNA, 39 bases in frame from base 1. Per the germline V gene (reference sequence), DFQATT is the CDR1 and SNEGSKA is the CDR2. V loses 1 base, J loses 2 bases, and the germline ends lie 9 bases apart. This TCR was recovered from a human donor with multiple sclerosis. The chain uses TRBV20-1 and TRBJ2-7, with the D gene uncertain. Input material: CD8+ T cells from PBMCs. The CDR3 protein: CSARVPGAYEQYF. The bases are TGCAGTGCTAGAGTTCCAGGAGCCTACGAGCAGTACTTC.